This TCR beta chain came from a study of blood T cell repertoires in COVID-19. About the study: COVID-19 samples from acute and convalescent phases originated in the United States, Italy and Spain. Sources were T cells, B-cell-depleted T cells, or PBMCs; the material itself was cDNA or gDNA.

In the source study's methods: From reference gene primer amplification, estimates of nucleated cell counts were derived. The data were produced by immunoSEQ multiplex PCR, yet TCRdb's version contains in-frame clones alone and is incomplete. V, J and clone size derive from that table, while D and trimming were established from the DNA sequence. Here the sample spans about 140,000 clones, approximately 91% being singletons. Germline values: CDR1 LNHDA, CDR2 SQIVND (reference sequence). V lost 4 bases, J lost 7 bases, and 5 bases stayed unmatched. There are 15 residues in the CDR3. Source material: peripheral blood. The sequence was collected from a man aged 45-65 years with active or convalescent COVID-19. This chain joins TRBV19 and TRBJ2-1, with 12 positions matching TRBD1. CDR3 nucleotide sequence: TGTGCCAGTAGTACCGGGACAGGGGGCCGAAATGAGCAGTTCTTC. This codes for CASSTGTGGRNEQFF.